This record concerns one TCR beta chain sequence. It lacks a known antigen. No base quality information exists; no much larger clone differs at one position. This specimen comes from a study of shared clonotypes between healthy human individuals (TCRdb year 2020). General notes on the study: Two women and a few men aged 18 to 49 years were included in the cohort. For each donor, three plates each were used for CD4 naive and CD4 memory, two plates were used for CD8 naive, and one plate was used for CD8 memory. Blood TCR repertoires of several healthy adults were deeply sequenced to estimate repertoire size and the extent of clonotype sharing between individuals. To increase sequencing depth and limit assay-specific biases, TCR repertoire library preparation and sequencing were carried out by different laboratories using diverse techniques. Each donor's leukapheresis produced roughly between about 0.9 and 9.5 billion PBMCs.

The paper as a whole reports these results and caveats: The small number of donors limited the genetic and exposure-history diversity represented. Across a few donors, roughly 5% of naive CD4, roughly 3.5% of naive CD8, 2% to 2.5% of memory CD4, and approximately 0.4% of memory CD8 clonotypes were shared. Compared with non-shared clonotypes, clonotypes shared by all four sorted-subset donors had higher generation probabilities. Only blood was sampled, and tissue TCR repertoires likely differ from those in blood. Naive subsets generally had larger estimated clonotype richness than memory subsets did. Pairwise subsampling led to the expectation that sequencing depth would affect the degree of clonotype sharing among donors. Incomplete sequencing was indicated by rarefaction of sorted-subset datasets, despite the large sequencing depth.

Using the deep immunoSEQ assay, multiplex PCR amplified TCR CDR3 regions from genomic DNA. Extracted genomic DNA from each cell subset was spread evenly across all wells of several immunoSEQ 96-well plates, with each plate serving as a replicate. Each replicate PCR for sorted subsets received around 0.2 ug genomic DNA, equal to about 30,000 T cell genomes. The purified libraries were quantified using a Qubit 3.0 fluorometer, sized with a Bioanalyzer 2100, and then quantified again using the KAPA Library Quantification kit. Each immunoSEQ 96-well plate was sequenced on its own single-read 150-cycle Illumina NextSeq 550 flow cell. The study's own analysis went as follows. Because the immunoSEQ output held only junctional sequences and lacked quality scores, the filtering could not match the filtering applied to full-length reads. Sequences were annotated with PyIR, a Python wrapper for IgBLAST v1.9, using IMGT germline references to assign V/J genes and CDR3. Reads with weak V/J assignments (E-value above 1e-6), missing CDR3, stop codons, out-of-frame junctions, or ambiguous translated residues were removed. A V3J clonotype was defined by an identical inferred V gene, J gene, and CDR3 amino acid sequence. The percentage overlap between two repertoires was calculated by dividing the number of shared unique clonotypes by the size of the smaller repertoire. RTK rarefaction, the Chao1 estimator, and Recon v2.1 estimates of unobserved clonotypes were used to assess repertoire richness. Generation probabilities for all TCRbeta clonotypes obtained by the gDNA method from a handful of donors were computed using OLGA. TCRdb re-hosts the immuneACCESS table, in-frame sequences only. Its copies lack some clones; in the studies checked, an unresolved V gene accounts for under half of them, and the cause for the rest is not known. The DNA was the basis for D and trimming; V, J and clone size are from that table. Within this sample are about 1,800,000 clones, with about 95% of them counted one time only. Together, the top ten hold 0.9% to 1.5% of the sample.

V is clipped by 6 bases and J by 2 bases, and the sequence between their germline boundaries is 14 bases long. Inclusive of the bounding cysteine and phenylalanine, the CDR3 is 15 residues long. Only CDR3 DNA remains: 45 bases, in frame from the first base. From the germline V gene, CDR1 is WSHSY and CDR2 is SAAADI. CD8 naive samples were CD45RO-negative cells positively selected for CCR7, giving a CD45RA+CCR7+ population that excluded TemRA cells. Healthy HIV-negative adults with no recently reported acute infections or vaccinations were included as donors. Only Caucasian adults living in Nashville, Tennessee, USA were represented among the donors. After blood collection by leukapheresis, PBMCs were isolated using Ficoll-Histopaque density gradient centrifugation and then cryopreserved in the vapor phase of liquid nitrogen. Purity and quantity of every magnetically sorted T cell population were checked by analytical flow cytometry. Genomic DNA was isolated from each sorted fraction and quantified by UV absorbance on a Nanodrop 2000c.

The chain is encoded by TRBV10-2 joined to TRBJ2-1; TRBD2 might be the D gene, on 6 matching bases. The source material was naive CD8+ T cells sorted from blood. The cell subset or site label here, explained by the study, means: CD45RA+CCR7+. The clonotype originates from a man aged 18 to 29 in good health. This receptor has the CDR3 CASRVGRSPYNEQFF. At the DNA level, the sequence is TGCGCCAGCAGGGTCGGGAGAAGCCCCTACAATGAGCAGTTCTTC.